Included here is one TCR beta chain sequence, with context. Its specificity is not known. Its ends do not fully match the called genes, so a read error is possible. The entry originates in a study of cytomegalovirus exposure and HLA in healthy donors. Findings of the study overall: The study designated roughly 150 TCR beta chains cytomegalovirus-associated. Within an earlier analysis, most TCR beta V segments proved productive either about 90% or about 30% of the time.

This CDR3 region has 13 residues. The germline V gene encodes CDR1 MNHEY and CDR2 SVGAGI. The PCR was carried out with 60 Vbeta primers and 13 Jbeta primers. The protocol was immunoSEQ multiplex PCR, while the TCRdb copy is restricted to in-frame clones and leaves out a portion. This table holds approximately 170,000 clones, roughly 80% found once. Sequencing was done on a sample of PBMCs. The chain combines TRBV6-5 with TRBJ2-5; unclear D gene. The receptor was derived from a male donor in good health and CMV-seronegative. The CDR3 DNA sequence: TGTGCCAGCAGTTACCGGCTAGAAGAGGCCCAGTACTTC. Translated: CASSYRLEEAQYF.